Below are 23 T cell receptor beta chains sequenced from a single sample in a study of T cell repertoires in cytomegalovirus infection. TCRdb re-derived calls from the reads in MiXCR, one entry per CDR3 protein. The sample carries approximately 500,000 distinct CDR3 sequences, 16% recorded once. Sequenced sample: CD8+ T cells from PBMCs. These receptors were collected from a human donor in good health (CMV status not recorded). Some clones in this sample may be carry-over from other donors' samples.

V and J are TRBV7-6 and TRBJ2-7; 11 bases align to TRBD2. The CDR3 runs to 16 residues. Germline V lookup: CDR1 SGHVS, CDR2 FNYEAQ. Germline trimming cut 3 bases from V and 1 base from J; bases unmatched to any gene: 5. CDR3 nucleotides: TGTGCCAGCAGCTTTCCGACTAGCGGGGATTCCTACGAGCAGTACTTC. It specifies CASSFPTSGDSYEQYF.

The table lists this clonotype with many counts. The chain employs TRBV11-2 and TRBJ2-5, with 8 bases that match TRBD2. The germline CDR1 and CDR2 sequences are SGHAT and FQNNGV. Losses at the gene ends were 2 bases for V and 0 bases for J; bases not matched to a gene: 17. The CDR3 totals 20 residues. The CDR3: CASSLSSAGLGAGYQETQYF. DNA of the CDR3: TGTGCCAGCAGCTTATCCTCGGCGGGACTAGGGGCAGGGTACCAAGAGACCCAGTACTTC.

There are many counts of this clonotype. The CDR3 sequence: CASSFPDAGANVLTF. The CDR3 DNA is TGTGCCAGCAGCTTCCCTGACGCGGGGGCCAACGTCCTGACTTTC. The chain carries TRBV7-9 and TRBJ2-6; D is uncertain. The CDR3 sequence is 15 residues long. Trimming took 3 bases from V and 4 from J, leaving 10 bases between them. CDR1 and CDR2 (germline): SEHNR, FQNEAQ (reference sequence).

This clonotype has only a few counts. J is TRBJ2-7 and V is TRBV4-2, with D possibly TRBD2 on 5 matching bases. Per germline, CDR1 LGHNA and CDR2 YNFKEQ. Trimming removed 1 base from V and 3 bases from J, with 10 bases in between. This CDR3 comprises 14 residues. CDR3 protein: CASSQGGENYEQYF. CDR3 nucleotide sequence: TGTGCCAGCAGCCAAGGGGGAGAAAACTACGAGCAGTACTTC.

This clonotype was observed at least ten times. CDR3 coding DNA: TGTGCCAGCAGCTTAGCACCCTGGACAAACTCCCGTCAGAACACTGAAGCTTTCTTT. Protein: CASSLAPWTNSRQNTEAFF. This sequence joins TRBV7-8 and TRBJ1-1; weak D call: TRBD1 (5 bases). Germline V gene lookup returns CDR1 SGHVS and CDR2 FQNEAQ. This CDR3 has 19 residues. Trimming stripped 0 bases from V and 1 base from J, with 21 bases between.

V gene TRBV29-1 combines with J gene TRBJ2-1; D may be TRBD2 (5 bases). The V gene lost 7 bases and the J gene lost 5 bases, with 9 bases spanning the gap. Germline V gene sequence: CDR1 SQVTM, CDR2 ANQGSEA. This CDR3 has 11 residues. DNA of the CDR3: TGCAGCGGAGAGCGGAACAATGAGCAGTTCTTC. As protein: CSGERNNEQFF.

This chain joins TRBV13 and TRBJ1-6; 10 nucleotides align to TRBD1. Germline lookup yields CDR1 PRHDT and CDR2 FYEKMQ (reference sequence). The CDR3 totals 16 residues. The V segment lost 5 bases and the J segment 9 bases; nucleotides outside the gene matches: 10. The CDR3 loop reads CASSTDRDRGSSPLHF. As DNA, the CDR3 is TGTGCCAGCAGCACGGACCGGGACAGGGGATCTTCACCCCTCCACTTT.

CDR3 region: CASSQDPGENTEAFF. DNA for the CDR3: TGTGCCAGCAGCCAAGATCCAGGGGAGAACACTGAAGCTTTCTTT. The chain uses TRBV4-2 and TRBJ1-1, with D perhaps matching TRBD1 (6 bases). Germline V gives CDR1 LGHNA, CDR2 YNFKEQ. Deletions cut 0 bases from V and 1 base from J, with 9 bases between. This CDR3 has 15 amino acids.

This chain links TRBV12-3 or TRBV12-4 with TRBJ2-5; D is possibly TRBD2 (5 bases). The CDR3 loop spans 14 amino acids. Trimming stripped 6 bases from V and 5 bases from J, with 16 bases between. The CDR3 DNA is TGTGCCAGCAGCCCTTTCCGTCGGAGGGAGACCCAGTACTTC. It encodes CASSPFRRRETQYF.

This clonotype was detected ten times or more. The rearrangement uses TRBV6-5 and TRBJ2-2; 9 bases map to TRBD2. The trim removed 6 bases at V and 7 bases at J, leaving 15 bases unmatched. Germline V gene lookup returns CDR1 MNHEY and CDR2 SVGAGI. The CDR3 covers 17 residues. The CDR3 loop reads CASRPNSGTSPGGELFF. In nucleotides, the CDR3 is TGTGCCAGCAGACCTAACTCCGGGACTAGCCCCGGCGGGGAGCTGTTTTTT.

This clonotype was picked up many times. The rearrangement uses TRBV12-3 or TRBV12-4 and TRBJ1-1; no definite D call. The CDR3 loop spans 16 amino acids. Trimming cost V 0 bases and J 4 bases, with 15 bases left between them. The CDR3 DNA reads TGTGCCAGCAGTTTAGCAGGGCGCCGGGGAATCACTGAAGCTTTCTTT. Encoded protein: CASSLAGRRGITEAFF.

This clonotype came up many times. V usage is TRBV7-3 and J usage is TRBJ2-4; D remains ambiguous. The V end was cut by 2 bases, the J end by 0 bases, with 5 bases between. In germline, CDR1 is SGHTA, CDR2 FQGTGA. This CDR3 region has 14 residues. For the CDR3, the DNA is TGTGCCAGCAGCTTAGAGGTAGCCAAAAACATTCAGTACTTC. Its translation is CASSLEVAKNIQYF.

This clonotype was seen ten or more times. This sequence joins TRBV7-9 and TRBJ2-4; D may be TRBD1 or TRBD2 (6 bases each). The germline V and J ends were trimmed by 3 bases and 6 bases, with 21 bases remaining between them. The germline V gene has CDR1 SEHNR and CDR2 FQNEAQ (reference sequence). This CDR3 is 17 amino acids long. The CDR3 reads CASSLGAEGPVTNIQYF. DNA of the CDR3: TGTGCCAGCAGCTTGGGGGCGGAGGGACCTGTAACAAACATTCAGTACTTC.

Ten or more counts support this clonotype. The chain links TRBV7-2 to TRBJ1-5, with a possible D match to TRBD1 (5 bases). The CDR3 contains 15 residues. Germline V gives CDR1 SGHTA, CDR2 FQGNSA. The ends were cut back, 4 bases at V and 1 base at J, with 11 bases in the middle. Here the CDR3 DNA reads TGTGCCAGCAGCTACGGGACCAGGAGCAATCAGCCCCAGCATTTT. This translates into CASSYGTRSNQPQHF.

Worth noting for this clonotype: This could be a read error, since a much larger clone is one nucleotide away. The J gene is TRBJ2-7, the V gene TRBV28; D might be TRBD2 (5 bases). CDR1 and CDR2 from the germline V gene are MDHEN and SYDVKM. Trimming took 6 bases from V and 0 from J, leaving 18 bases between them. The CDR3 runs to 16 residues. DNA of the CDR3: TGTGCCAGCAGCCAGCGGAGCAGACTAAGCTCCTACGAGCAGTACTTC. This codes for CASSQRSRLSSYEQYF.

This chain links TRBV13 with TRBJ2-1, with D tentatively TRBD1 (6 bases). From germline, CDR1 is PRHDT and CDR2 FYEKMQ (reference sequence). The length of the CDR3 is 15 residues. Trimming took off 5 bases at V and 4 bases at J, with 15 bases between the two ends. CDR3 in amino acids: CASSLYRDPYNEQFF. The CDR3, as DNA: TGTGCCAGCAGCCTTTACAGGGACCCATACAATGAGCAGTTCTTC.

At least ten counts were recorded for this clonotype. The chain's CDR3 is CASGETEGYQETQYF. The CDR3 nucleotides read TGTGCCAGCGGGGAGACGGAGGGGTACCAAGAGACCCAGTACTTC. The V and J genes are TRBV2 and TRBJ2-5; possible D gene TRBD2, 6 bases. The CDR3 consists of 15 residues. Germline-derived CDR1 and CDR2 are SNHLY and FYNNEI. The V gene lost 8 bases and the J gene lost 0 bases, with 16 bases spanning the gap. Using reference TRBV2 and TRBJ2-5 for the parts outside the CDR3, the full variable domain is EPEVTQTPSHQVTQMGQEVILRCVPISNHLYFYWYRQILGQKVEFLVSFYNNEISEKSEIFDDQFSVERPDGSNFTLKIRSTKLEDSAMYFCASGETEGYQETQYFGPGTRLLVL.

This clonotype appeared many times. The rearrangement joins TRBV7-9 to TRBJ2-7; 7 positions match TRBD1. V lost 1 base and J lost 0; bases outside the gene matches: 6. From germline, CDR1 is SEHNR and CDR2 FQNEAQ (reference sequence). The CDR3 runs to 16 residues. CDR3 in amino acids: CASSLGQQGSSYEQYF. CDR3 nucleotide sequence: TGTGCCAGCAGCTTAGGGCAACAGGGGAGCTCCTACGAGCAGTACTTC.

There are many counts of this clonotype. This sequence joins TRBV7-2 and TRBJ1-1; TRBD1 is a possible D gene (6 bases). CDR1 and CDR2 (germline): SGHTA, FQGNSA. The CDR3 spans 15 residues. V was trimmed by 4 bases and J by 5 bases, leaving 17 bases between them. CDR3 amino acids: CASSSDPLGGTEAFF. The CDR3 coding sequence is TGTGCCAGCAGCTCAGATCCGTTAGGGGGAACTGAAGCTTTCTTT.

This clonotype was detected many times. This rearrangement joins TRBV7-8 to TRBJ1-1, with D possibly being TRBD1 (5 bases). This CDR3 has 13 amino acids. With 4 bases removed from V and 4 bases from J, the gap between germline ends came to 10 bases. Germline values: CDR1 SGHVS, CDR2 FQNEAQ. CDR3 sequence (DNA): TGTGCCAGCAGCTCAGGGAGGGGCACTGAAGCTTTCTTT. Its protein is CASSSGRGTEAFF.

In this sample, this clonotype turned up a few times. The chain uses TRBV2 and TRBJ2-1, with 9 bases identical to TRBD2. Trimming at V came to 2 bases and at J to 6 bases, leaving 5 bases not matched to a gene. Germline CDR1 is SNHLY and CDR2 is FYNNEI. The CDR3 spans 15 residues. CDR3 sequence reads: CASSEWAGGPNEQFF. The DNA of the CDR3 is TGTGCCAGCAGTGAATGGGCGGGAGGGCCCAATGAGCAGTTCTTC. The full variable domain, completed using reference TRBV2 and TRBJ2-1, is EPEVTQTPSHQVTQMGQEVILRCVPISNHLYFYWYRQILGQKVEFLVSFYNNEISEKSEIFDDQFSVERPDGSNFTLKIRSTKLEDSAMYFCASSEWAGGPNEQFFGPGTRLTVL.

As to this clonotype: A read error is possible here, since a much larger clone lies one base away. V gene TRBV25-1 combines with J gene TRBJ2-1; 9 nucleotides line up with TRBD2. The CDR3 is made up of 16 amino acids. V lost 4 bases, J lost 5 bases, and 9 bases stayed unmatched. Looked up from germline, CDR1 is MGHDK and CDR2 is SYGVNS. The CDR3 region is CASSGRGTSGHNEQFF. CDR3 nucleotide sequence: TGTGCCAGCAGTGGACGGGGTACTAGCGGGCACAATGAGCAGTTCTTC.

A few counts support this clonotype. V gene TRBV28 combines with J gene TRBJ2-5, with 10 bases matching TRBD2. The V segment lost 5 bases and the J segment 2 bases; nucleotides outside the gene matches: 14. This CDR3 is 18 amino acids long. Germline V gene lookup returns CDR1 MDHEN and CDR2 SYDVKM. The CDR3 is CASSRSASGRGRQETQYF. The CDR3 bases are TGTGCCAGCAGTAGGTCGGCTAGCGGGAGAGGGAGACAAGAGACCCAGTACTTC.